This entry describes one T cell receptor (beta chain). The sample belongs to a study of CD8 T cells in Susac syndrome. With random hexamers, about 0.45 to 1 ug RNA was reverse transcribed. TCRdb called the immunoSEQ multiplex PCR reads again in MiXCR, with one record for every CDR3 protein. The top ten hold approximately 0.065% of the sample, which has around 280,000 distinct CDR3 sequences, about 90% seen once. Stable or active relapsing-remitting multiple sclerosis, untreated and meeting revised McDonald criteria, defined the controls. Germline lookup yields CDR1 SNHLY and CDR2 FYNNEI. V lost 6 bases to trimming and J lost 0 bases, with 12 bases between them. The CDR3 totals 14 residues.

This sequence originates from a human donor with multiple sclerosis. V and J are TRBV2 and TRBJ2-7, with a possible D match to TRBD1 (6 bases). Sequenced: CD4+ T cells from PBMCs. The DNA for the CDR3 is TGTGCCAGCAGGACAACAGGGATCTCCTACGAGCAGTACTTC. Its translation is CASRTTGISYEQYF.